This is a list of T cell receptor beta chains from one sample in a study of T cell responses to AZD1222 COVID-19 vaccine. Repertoires were generated with immunoSEQ multiplex PCR, while TCRdb's copy carries only in-frame clones and drops some. The sample holds about 110,000 clones; around 90% are singletons and the top ten take about 7.8%. Sequenced material: peripheral blood, taken on day 0 of AZD1222 vaccination. The receptor set was obtained from an adult in good health. CDR3s include the opening cysteine and the closing phenylalanine or tryptophan. A D gene is named only where the DNA matches it firmly. Expanded clones are given a class, and other clones once, few, many or no size at all.

TRBV19	TRBJ2-2	NA	15	NA	TGTGCCAGTAATAAGGGGAGACTGAACACCGGGGAGCTGTTTTTT	CASNKGRLNTGELFF
TRBV15	TRBJ2-7	NA	14	TRBD1	TGTGCCACCAGCAGAGAGGGACAGGGCTACGAGCAGTACTTC	CATSREGQGYEQYF
TRBV28	TRBJ1-1	NA	14	NA	TGTGCCAGCAGCCATGACCTCATTAACACTGAAGCTTTCTTT	CASSHDLINTEAFF
TRBV5-1	TRBJ1-5	NA	13	NA	TGCGCCAGCAGCTTGACAGGGAATCAGCCCCAGCATTTT	CASSLTGNQPQHF
TRBV27	TRBJ2-6	NA	19	NA	TGTGCCAGCAGTTTATCGGGGCGGGCTCCGCACTCTGGGGCCAACGTCCTGACTTTC	CASSLSGRAPHSGANVLTF
TRBV24-1	TRBJ2-2	once	17	NA	TGTGCCACCAGTGATCCTCCACCGGGACTCACTACCGGGGAGCTGTTTTTT	CATSDPPPGLTTGELFF
TRBV28	TRBJ2-2	NA	15	TRBD1	TGTGCCAGCAGTGATCCGGGACAGGGGACCGGGGAGCTGTTTTTT	CASSDPGQGTGELFF
TRBV18	TRBJ2-2	NA	12	NA	TGTGCCAGCTCACCAAACACCGGGGAGCTGTTTTTT	CASSPNTGELFF
TRBV11-3	TRBJ1-2	NA	14	NA	TGTGCCAGCAGCTTACCCCCCGCGGCCTATGGCTACACCTTC	CASSLPPAAYGYTF
TRBV28	TRBJ2-7	NA	12	NA	TGTGCCACCCAGGACGGGAACTACGAGCAGTACTTC	CATQDGNYEQYF
TRBV3-1/TRBV3-2	TRBJ2-1	NA	15	NA	TGTGCCAGCAGCCAAGAAGACTTCTCCTACAATGAGCAGTTCTTC	CASSQEDFSYNEQFF
TRBV27	TRBJ1-4	NA	15	NA	TGTGCCAGCAGTCTGGACGTCCAACGGCCAGGAAAACTGTTTTTT	CASSLDVQRPGKLFF
TRBV12-3/TRBV12-4	TRBJ1-1	NA	13	NA	TGTGCCAGCAGCAGACAGGAGAACACTGAAGCTTTCTTT	CASSRQENTEAFF
TRBV30	TRBJ1-3	once	14	TRBD1	TGTGCCTGGAACAAGGGGGCTGTAAGAAACACCATATATTTT	CAWNKGAVRNTIYF
TRBV5-5	TRBJ1-1	few	17	TRBD1	TGTGCCAGCAGCTTTAGACAGGGGGTAAACCTCGGGGCTGAAGCTTTCTTT	CASSFRQGVNLGAEAFF
TRBV5-4	TRBJ1-1	NA	15	NA	TGTGCCAGCAGCTCGTCTGGGGGATGGAACACTGAAGCTTTCTTT	CASSSSGGWNTEAFF
TRBV2	TRBJ1-2	once	15	TRBD1	TGTGCCAGCAGTGAAGCTTCAGGGGGCGGAAGTGGCTACACCTTC	CASSEASGGGSGYTF
TRBV9	TRBJ1-1	once	17	NA	TGTGCCAGCAGCGTAGATTTCTCCGGACGGGGGAACACTGAAGCTTTCTTT	CASSVDFSGRGNTEAFF
TRBV9	TRBJ1-2	once	15	TRBD1	TGTGCCAGCAGCCCCACAGGGGGAATAGGCTATGGCTACACCTTC	CASSPTGGIGYGYTF
TRBV6-5	TRBJ2-7	NA	15	TRBD1	TGTGCCAGCAGGCCCCTGGGACAGGGGGCCTACGAGCAGTACTTC	CASRPLGQGAYEQYF
TRBV19	TRBJ1-1	few	14	NA	TGTGCCAGTAGTATACCACGGGGGAACACTGAAGCTTTCTTT	CASSIPRGNTEAFF
TRBV5-6	TRBJ2-7	once	15	TRBD1	TGTGCCAGCAGTTTTGACAGGGGAGCTGTCTACGAGCAGTACTTC	CASSFDRGAVYEQYF
TRBV6-5	TRBJ1-1	NA	14	TRBD1	TGTGCCAGCAGTCTTCGACAGGGAGGAAATGAAGCTTTCTTT	CASSLRQGGNEAFF
TRBV6-1	TRBJ1-5	NA	15	NA	TGTGCCAGCAGTGAAAGGGAATTACTCAATCAGCCCCAGCATTTT	CASSERELLNQPQHF
TRBV6-5	TRBJ2-6	NA	15	NA	TGTGCCAGCAGTTTAAGAGGTTCTGGGGCCAACGTCCTGACTTTC	CASSLRGSGANVLTF